The 32 T cell receptor beta chains listed next were all sequenced from one sample in a study of spatial heterogeneity in lung cancer. Antigen specificity for these receptors is unknown. Study-level results: Counts of expanded intratumoral alpha and beta TCRs tracked tumor mutation counts.

TCRdb reprocessed the 5' RACE reads with MiXCR, giving one entry per CDR3 protein. Of about 27,000 distinct CDR3 sequences detected, about 7.6% appear once; the ten largest clones hold approximately 23%. This sample's time point: sample taken at primary tumor resection. The sample here was lung tumor tissue, taken at surgery. Receptor source: a male donor with early-stage non-small cell lung cancer.

The V gene is TRBV7-2, the J gene TRBJ1-1; 7 bases fit TRBD1. Germline CDR1 reads SGHTA; CDR2 reads FQGNSA. The CDR3 sequence is 13 residues long. With V trimmed by 2 bases and J by 6 bases, 3 bases remained unmatched. In nucleotides, the CDR3 is TGTGCCAGCAGCTTATCAGGGGGGGCTGAAGCTTTCTTT. Its protein is CASSLSGGAEAFF.

This clonotype has ten or more counts. The chain has TRBV5-1 and TRBJ2-5; D unresolved. The CDR3 spans 11 residues. Germline CDR1 reads SGHRS; CDR2 reads YFSETQ. V was clipped by 3 bases and J by 4 bases, with 4 bases between them. The CDR3 nucleotides read TGCGCCAGCAGCTGGGGAGAGACCCAGTACTTC. This encodes CASSWGETQYF.

The sample holds many counts of this clonotype. The chain couples TRBV20-1 to TRBJ2-3; 7 positions match TRBD1. CDR1 is DFQATT and CDR2 is SNEGSKA in the germline V gene (reference sequence). CDR3 length: 11 residues. V lost 6 bases, J lost 5 bases, and 2 bases stayed unmatched. For the CDR3, the DNA is TGCAGTGCCGCAGGGGGAGATACGCAGTATTTT. Amino acid sequence: CSAAGGDTQYF.

This clonotype was counted ten times or more. This chain connects TRBV4-3 to TRBJ1-6; 7 bases map to TRBD1. CDR1 and CDR2 (germline): LGHNA, YSLEER. The CDR3 runs to 17 residues. V trimming: 1 base; J trimming: 5 bases; junction bases outside the gene matches: 8. This CDR3 is CASSQVKGGAHNSPLHF. In nucleotides, the CDR3 is TGCGCCAGCAGCCAAGTGAAAGGGGGCGCGCATAATTCACCCCTCCACTTT.

This clonotype was counted a few times. The chain links TRBV20-1 to TRBJ1-4, with D unclear. The CDR3 has 13 amino acids. Trimming removed 4 bases at V and 7 bases at J, with 13 bases between. The germline gives CDR1 DFQATT, CDR2 SNEGSKA (reference sequence). CDR3 nucleotide sequence: TGCAGTGCTAAGGGAGGCGGGAGTGAAAAACTGTTTTTT. It is translated as CSAKGGGSEKLFF.

The sample holds many counts of this clonotype. This CDR3 is CASSSPQGYTF. In DNA form, the CDR3 reads TGTGCCAGCAGTTCTCCTCAGGGCTACACCTTC. V usage is TRBV28 and J usage is TRBJ1-2, with unresolved D. Trimming stripped 4 bases from V and 8 bases from J, with 8 bases between. The V gene's germline CDR1 is MDHEN and CDR2 SYDVKM. This CDR3 has 11 residues.

This clonotype was counted a few times. CDR3 sequence reads: CASSYSPGQGLAGELFF. The CDR3 DNA is TGTGCCAGCAGTTACTCGCCGGGACAGGGGCTAGCCGGGGAGCTGTTTTTT. This chain uses TRBV6-2 or TRBV6-3 with TRBJ2-2; 10 bases are a match to TRBD1. Germline CDR1 reads MNHEY; CDR2 reads SVGEGT. Germline trimming cut 0 bases from V and 6 bases from J; bases unmatched to any gene: 7. There are 17 residues in the CDR3.

This clonotype showed up many times. The V gene is TRBV6-2 or TRBV6-3, the J gene TRBJ1-1; D is unclear. Germline V gene data show CDR1 as MNHEY and CDR2 as SVGEGT. This CDR3 contains 11 residues. V shed 0 bases and J shed 7 bases, with 3 bases lying between them. CDR3 region: CASSYSLEAFF. CDR3 DNA: TGTGCCAGCAGTTACTCGCTTGAAGCTTTCTTT.

This clonotype was counted a few times. The gene calls are TRBV10-3 and TRBJ2-1; tentative D call: TRBD2 (5 bases). Between the trimmed V and J ends, which lost 4 bases and 7 bases, there was a span of 8 bases. The CDR3 consists of 12 residues. Per germline, CDR1 ENHRY and CDR2 SYGVKD. CDR3 DNA sequence: TGTGCCATCAGTGGGACTCCAAATGAGCAGTTCTTC. Translated: CAISGTPNEQFF.

In this sample, this clonotype turned up many times. The chain combines TRBV2 with TRBJ1-1; D remains ambiguous. The V end was cut by 6 bases, the J end by 4 bases, with 9 bases between. Germline V CDR1 and CDR2: SNHLY, FYNNEI. The CDR3 covers 12 residues. The CDR3 loop reads CASRSPGTEAFF. The CDR3 DNA reads as TGTGCCAGCAGGTCCCCGGGCACTGAAGCTTTCTTT. Full variable domain (rest looked up from reference TRBV2 and TRBJ1-1): EPEVTQTPSHQVTQMGQEVILRCVPISNHLYFYWYRQILGQKVEFLVSFYNNEISEKSEIFDDQFSVERPDGSNFTLKIRSTKLEDSAMYFCASRSPGTEAFFGQGTRLTVV.

This clonotype was observed many times. The genes are TRBV28 and TRBJ2-3, with a possible D match to TRBD2 (7 bases). The CDR3 spans 14 residues. The germline gives CDR1 MDHEN, CDR2 SYDVKM. V lost 6 bases and J 4 bases, leaving 14 bases between the germline ends. The CDR3 nucleotides are TGTGCCAGCAGGACGGGGGGCCGACCAGATACGCAGTATTTT. This sequence encodes CASRTGGRPDTQYF.

This clonotype was detected many times. The chain employs TRBV10-3 and TRBJ1-5; D call uncertain. Trimming stripped 4 bases from V and 8 bases from J, with 9 bases between. CDR1 is ENHRY, CDR2 SYGVKD, per germline. CDR3 length equals 12 residues. CDR3 protein: CAISGGGEPQHF. The CDR3 DNA reads as TGTGCCATCAGTGGAGGAGGTGAGCCCCAGCATTTT.

This clonotype was picked up many times. The chain is built from TRBV20-1 and TRBJ1-5; 11 bases line up with TRBD1. The CDR3 has 13 amino acids. Germline V gives CDR1 DFQATT, CDR2 SNEGSKA (reference sequence). Trimming took 5 bases from V and 7 from J; bases not matched to a gene: 4. CDR3 loop: CSAGDRGGQPQHF. As DNA, the CDR3 is TGCAGTGCTGGGGACAGGGGGGGGCAGCCCCAGCATTTT.

V gene TRBV20-1 combines with J gene TRBJ1-3; D gene uncertain. In germline, CDR1 is DFQATT, CDR2 SNEGSKA (reference sequence). This CDR3 has 14 residues. The V and J ends lost 6 bases and 0 bases respectively, with 12 bases between them. In DNA form, the CDR3 reads TGCAGTGCAGGAGACCTGAGCTCTGGAAACACCATATATTTT. Protein product: CSAGDLSSGNTIYF.

This clonotype was recorded a few times. This chain joins TRBV3-1 and TRBJ2-4; D perhaps matches TRBD2 (5 bases). The CDR3 runs to 17 residues. Trimming left V 3 bases short and J 0 bases short, with 15 bases between. In germline, CDR1 is LGHDT, CDR2 YNNKEL (reference sequence). The CDR3 loop reads CASSQWRPTLAKNIQYF. Here the CDR3 DNA reads TGTGCCAGCAGCCAGTGGAGGCCAACCCTAGCCAAAAACATTCAGTACTTC.

The V and J genes are TRBV24-1 and TRBJ1-2, with D hard to call. Germline V gene sequence: CDR1 KGHDR, CDR2 SFDVKD. V was trimmed by 2 bases and J by 4 bases, leaving 10 bases between them. The CDR3 runs to 14 residues. In DNA form, the CDR3 reads TGTGCCACCAGTGATTATAACACTCTCTATGGCTACACCTTC. This codes for CATSDYNTLYGYTF.

This clonotype was recorded a few times. The chain couples TRBV6-5 to TRBJ2-5; TRBD1 aligns across 10 bases. Trimming cost V 5 bases and J 0 bases; bases outside gene matches: 9. This CDR3 is 17 amino acids long. Germline V gene data show CDR1 as MNHEY and CDR2 as SVGAGI. The CDR3 protein is CASSSTTGGAHQETQYF. Written as DNA, the CDR3 is TGTGCCAGCAGTAGTACGACAGGGGGCGCCCACCAAGAGACCCAGTACTTC.

This clonotype was seen more than once but under ten times. The V and J genes are TRBV20-1 and TRBJ2-4, with TRBD1 matching 8 bases. Unmatched junction bases numbered 4, after V lost 6 bases and J lost 6 bases. The CDR3 has 12 amino acids. Germline V CDR1 and CDR2: DFQATT, SNEGSKA (reference sequence). Here the CDR3 reads CSALDRANIQYF. In DNA form, the CDR3 reads TGCAGTGCCCTGGACAGGGCAAACATTCAGTACTTC.

At least ten counts were recorded for this clonotype. The chain links TRBV9 to TRBJ1-4; possibly TRBD1 for D (5 bases). Trimming took off 0 bases at V and 7 bases at J, with 19 bases between the two ends. Per the germline V gene, CDR1 is SGDLS and CDR2 is YYNGEE. This CDR3 has 17 amino acids. CDR3: CASSVGRRGLQREKLFF. The CDR3 nucleotides are TGTGCCAGCAGCGTAGGGAGGAGGGGACTTCAGCGTGAAAAACTGTTTTTT.

This clonotype was seen at least ten times. This chain uses TRBV7-2 with TRBJ2-5; TRBD1 or TRBD2 may be the D gene (5 bases each). The germline V and J ends were trimmed by 6 bases and 2 bases, with 19 bases remaining between them. This CDR3 has 16 residues. The germline V gene encodes CDR1 SGHTA and CDR2 FQGNSA. The CDR3 DNA reads as TGTGCCAGCAGTAACTATGCGGCCGGGGCTCAAGAGACCCAGTACTTC. Its protein is CASSNYAAGAQETQYF.

The chain employs TRBV6-6 and TRBJ2-3, with D possibly being TRBD2 (6 bases). With 2 bases removed from V and 0 bases from J, the gap between germline ends came to 6 bases. CDR3 length: 14 residues. Germline CDR1 is MNHNY and CDR2 is SVGAGI (reference sequence). The CDR3 DNA reads TGTGCCAGCAGTTACGGACTAAGCACAGATACGCAGTATTTT. Amino acids: CASSYGLSTDTQYF.

This clonotype was seen many times. This chain links TRBV7-2 with TRBJ2-3; D perhaps matches TRBD2 (6 bases). Per the germline V gene, CDR1 is SGHTA and CDR2 is FQGNSA. With 3 bases removed from V and 3 bases from J, the gap between germline ends came to 16 bases. The length of the CDR3 is 16 residues. DNA of the CDR3: TGTGCCAGCAGCTTGACCGGGGGAAGTCGGACAGATACGCAGTATTTT. Protein: CASSLTGGSRTDTQYF.

This clonotype came up a few times. The V call is TRBV28, the J call TRBJ1-5; 7 positions match TRBD1. The CDR3 totals 14 residues. V was pared by 2 bases and J by 6 bases, with 4 bases of the junction left unmatched. CDR1 and CDR2 from the germline V gene are MDHEN and SYDVKM. As DNA, the CDR3 is TGTGCCAGCAGTTTAAGGACAGGTTTTCAGCCCCAGCATTTT. Translation gives CASSLRTGFQPQHF.

This sequence joins TRBV2 and TRBJ1-6; D is unresolved. V was shortened by 2 bases and J by 2 bases, with 10 bases between the two germline ends. In germline, CDR1 is SNHLY, CDR2 FYNNEI. The CDR3 has 16 amino acids. Written as DNA, the CDR3 is TGTGCCAGCAGTGAATTGGCAGCCACCTATAATTCACCCCTCCACTTT. Encoded protein: CASSELAATYNSPLHF.

This clonotype was picked up a small number of times. The chain links TRBV20-1 to TRBJ2-2; D might be TRBD2 (5 bases). The CDR3 runs 14 residues. Trimming cost V 8 bases and J 3 bases, with 16 bases left between them. The germline CDR1 and CDR2 sequences are DFQATT and SNEGSKA (reference sequence). DNA for the CDR3: TGCAGTACCCACGAGGGAGTCGACACCGGGGAGCTGTTTTTT. Protein product: CSTHEGVDTGELFF.

The chain is built from TRBV7-2 and TRBJ1-2, with a weak D call TRBD1 (5 bases). The V end lost 1 base, the J end lost 4 bases, and 19 bases lay between the germline ends. The V gene's germline CDR1 is SGHTA and CDR2 FQGNSA. This CDR3 comprises 17 residues. The CDR3 is CASSLDWRQGGLYGYTF. The CDR3, as DNA: TGTGCCAGCAGCTTAGATTGGCGGCAGGGAGGCCTCTATGGCTACACCTTC.

This clonotype was picked up many times. The chain carries TRBV7-2 and TRBJ2-5; 7 bases map to TRBD1. Trimming at V came to 4 bases and at J to 2 bases, leaving 4 bases not matched to a gene. The CDR3 loop spans 14 amino acids. Germline V CDR1 and CDR2: SGHTA, FQGNSA. CDR3 protein: CASSYRGLQETQYF. The CDR3, as DNA: TGTGCCAGCAGCTATAGGGGGCTACAAGAGACCCAGTACTTC. Variable domain in full (rest from reference TRBV7-2 and TRBJ2-5): GAGVSQSPSNKVTEKGKDVELRCDPISGHTALYWYRQSLGQGLEFLIYFQGNSAPDKSGLPSDRFSAERTGGSVSTLTIQRTQQEDSAVYLCASSYRGLQETQYFGPGTRLLVL.

This clonotype appeared many times. The chain has TRBV6-1 and TRBJ2-1, with 7 positions matching TRBD1. The CDR3 has 16 amino acids. V gave up 4 bases and J gave up 5 bases; unmatched junction bases: 11. Germline V lookup: CDR1 MNHNS, CDR2 SASEGT. This chain's CDR3 is CASSARQGFMDNEQFF. DNA of the CDR3: TGTGCCAGCAGTGCCCGACAGGGATTTATGGACAATGAGCAGTTCTTC.

The sample holds many counts of this clonotype. The junction departs from germline at one end; a sequencing error may be responsible. The rearrangement joins TRBV6-5 to TRBJ1-6; perhaps TRBD1 as D (5 bases). The CDR3 covers 14 residues. Germline values: CDR1 MNHEY, CDR2 SVGAGI. This CDR3 reads CASSRDSFNSPLHF. CDR3 in DNA: TGTGCCAGCAGTCGGGACTCCTTTAATTCACCCCTCCACTTT.

This clonotype is termed medium-sized. The rearrangement links TRBV28 to TRBJ2-7; a weak D match, TRBD1 (6 bases). V was pared by 5 bases and J by 1 base, with 6 bases between. The germline CDR1 and CDR2 sequences are MDHEN and SYDVKM. CDR3 length equals 12 residues. CDR3 residues: CASSTGSYEQYF. The DNA for the CDR3 is TGTGCCAGCAGTACAGGGTCCTACGAGCAGTACTTC.

The table lists this clonotype with many counts. This chain links TRBV6-2 or TRBV6-3 with TRBJ2-1, with 10 bases aligning to TRBD2. Trimming removed 2 bases from V and 4 bases from J; junction bases left unmatched: 2. CDR3 size: 15 residues. Germline CDR1 and CDR2: MNHEY and SVGEGT. CDR3 sequence: CASSYRTSGYNEQFF. The CDR3 bases are TGTGCCAGCAGTTACCGGACTAGCGGTTACAATGAGCAGTTCTTC.

This clonotype was found many times. The V gene is TRBV6-1, the J gene TRBJ2-6; D is ambiguous. Looked up from germline, CDR1 is MNHNS and CDR2 is SASEGT. V dropped 3 bases and J dropped 0 bases, with 9 bases sitting between them. The CDR3 sequence is 16 residues long. The DNA of the CDR3 is TGTGCCAGCAGTGAGCAGATGGGCTCTGGGGCCAACGTCCTGACTTTC. Amino acid sequence: CASSEQMGSGANVLTF.